The 18 T cell receptor beta chains given below trace back to one sample, sequenced in a study of blood T cell repertoires in COVID-19. Sequencing used immunoSEQ multiplex PCR; TCRdb keeps in-frame clones, though not all of them. The sample lists some 240,000 clones; about 80% were seen once. The sample comprised peripheral blood. Receptor source: a woman older than 75 with acute or convalescent COVID-19.

The table lists this clone with a few counts. The chain has TRBV29-1 and TRBJ1-1; D gene unclear. Germline V gives CDR1 SQVTM, CDR2 ANQGSEA. Trimming removed 1 base at V and 0 bases at J, with 9 bases between. This CDR3 has 14 amino acids. The CDR3 DNA follows: TGCAGCGTTGAAGCACTCTCCGTGAACACTGAAGCTTTCTTT. Residues: CSVEALSVNTEAFF.

The rearrangement joins TRBV7-9 to TRBJ1-5, with 9 bases fitting TRBD1. Losses at the gene ends were 4 bases for V and 2 bases for J; bases not matched to a gene: 9. CDR1 SEHNR and CDR2 FQNEAQ come from the germline V gene (reference sequence). The CDR3 consists of 17 residues. The CDR3 DNA reads as TGTGCCAGCAGCTCTCCGGGACAGGGAGGTCGCAATCAGCCCCAGCATTTT. Protein product: CASSSPGQGGRNQPQHF.

The rearrangement joins TRBV5-8 to TRBJ1-2; TRBD1 aligns across 7 bases. The CDR3 runs to 14 residues. Germline V gene lookup returns CDR1 SGHTS and CDR2 YDEGEE. Trimming cost V 4 bases and J 4 bases; bases outside gene matches: 7. CDR3 loop: CASSPGQTIYGYTF. The CDR3 nucleotides read TGTGCCAGCAGCCCGGGACAGACGATCTATGGCTACACCTTC. The entire variable domain, with the rest obtained from reference TRBV5-8 and TRBJ1-2, is as follows: EAGVTQSPTHLIKTRGQQATLRCSPISGHTSVYWYQQALGLGLQFLLWYDEGEERNRGNFPPRFSGRQFPNYSSELNVNALELEDSALYLCASSPGQTIYGYTFGSGTRLTVV.

The V gene is TRBV6-5, the J gene TRBJ1-2; no firm D call. V shed 6 bases and J shed 0 bases, with 11 bases lying between them. The CDR3 sequence is 14 residues long. CDR1 MNHEY and CDR2 SVGAGI come from the germline V gene. Written as DNA, the CDR3 is TGTGCCAGCAGAAACCCGGGTTCTAACTATGGCTACACCTTC. Residues: CASRNPGSNYGYTF.

The V gene is TRBV7-8, the J gene TRBJ1-5, with a possible D match to TRBD1 (6 bases). This CDR3 region has 16 residues. Germline-derived CDR1 and CDR2 are SGHVS and FQNEAQ. With 1 base removed from V and 1 base from J, the gap between germline ends came to 11 bases. The CDR3 DNA is TGTGCCAGCAGCTTAGTTGGGGGCGTAAGCAATCAGCCCCAGCATTTT. Translated, it gives CASSLVGGVSNQPQHF.

The chain's CDR3 is CASSISSGRDRGNYGYTF. Written as DNA, the CDR3 is TGTGCCAGTAGTATATCCTCCGGCCGGGACAGGGGAAACTATGGCTACACCTTC. The rearrangement joins TRBV19 to TRBJ1-2; 10 bases line up with TRBD1. V shed 2 bases and J 2 bases; nucleotides not matched to a gene: 11. CDR1 is LNHDA, CDR2 SQIVND, per germline (reference sequence). CDR3 length: 18 amino acids.

V gene TRBV2 combines with J gene TRBJ2-7, with D possibly TRBD2 on 5 matching bases. V was trimmed by 5 bases and J by 7 bases, leaving 12 bases between them. This CDR3 spans 12 amino acids. CDR1 is SNHLY, CDR2 FYNNEI, per germline. The CDR3 DNA reads TGTGCCAGCAGTCTCGGGGTGCTAGAGCAGTACTTC. This encodes CASSLGVLEQYF.

The chain carries TRBV20-1 and TRBJ1-6; 9 bases line up with TRBD1. Per the germline V gene, CDR1 is DFQATT and CDR2 is SNEGSKA (reference sequence). With 3 bases clipped from V and 1 base from J, the junction kept 7 bases outside the gene matches. This CDR3 contains 17 residues. In DNA, the CDR3 is TGCAGTGCTAGTGGACAGGGGAGTGGATCCTATAATTCACCCCTCCACTTT. Amino acids: CSASGQGSGSYNSPLHF.

The chain has TRBV3-1 (or the pseudogene TRBV3-2) and TRBJ2-5; D may be TRBD2 (7 bases). Germline CDR1 and CDR2: LGHDT and YNNKEL (reference sequence). Between the trimmed V and J ends, which lost 6 bases and 4 bases, there was a span of 21 bases. This CDR3 contains 16 residues. CDR3 amino acids: CASSYRLPGEGETQYF. CDR3 DNA sequence: TGTGCCAGCAGTTACCGACTTCCAGGGGAGGGAGAGACCCAGTACTTC.

The rearrangement links TRBV14 to TRBJ1-3, with D uncertain. CDR3 length equals 16 residues. Germline V gene data show CDR1 as SGHDN and CDR2 as FVKESK. Trimming took off 4 bases at V and 1 base at J, with 14 bases between the two ends. For the CDR3, the DNA is TGTGCCAGCAGCCCCCGGTTACCGTCGTCTGGAAACACCATATATTTT. Encoded protein: CASSPRLPSSGNTIYF.

The gene calls are TRBV28 and TRBJ2-3; TRBD2 agrees at 8 bases. J lost 0 bases, V lost 10 bases, and 9 bases had no gene match. The germline V gene has CDR1 MDHEN and CDR2 SYDVKM. The CDR3 has 15 residues. The CDR3 bases are TGTGCCACCATGGTAGCGGGGCTTAGCACAGATACGCAGTATTTT. Translation gives CATMVAGLSTDTQYF.

This clone has a handful of counts. The J gene is TRBJ2-3, the V gene TRBV5-1; 11 bases match TRBD2. J was trimmed by 2 bases and V by 0 bases; bases with no gene match: 5. CDR3 length: 17 residues. Germline CDR1 and CDR2: SGHRS and YFSETQ. The CDR3 spells CASSLGGTSGSTDTQYF. The CDR3 nucleotides read TGCGCCAGCAGCTTGGGGGGGACTAGCGGATCCACAGATACGCAGTATTTT. The entire variable domain, with the rest obtained from reference TRBV5-1 and TRBJ2-3, is as follows: KAGVTQTPRYLIKTRGQQVTLSCSPISGHRSVSWYQQTPGQGLQFLFEYFSETQRNKGNFPGRFSGRQFSNSRSEMNVSTLELGDSALYLCASSLGGTSGSTDTQYFGPGTRLTVL.

The chain uses TRBV2 and TRBJ1-1; 7 positions match TRBD1. The CDR3 consists of 13 residues. The germline gives CDR1 SNHLY, CDR2 FYNNEI. Trimming removed 6 bases from V and 4 bases from J; junction bases left unmatched: 5. CDR3 nucleotides: TGTGCCAGCAGCGCCACAGGGGCCACTGAAGCTTTCTTT. The encoded protein is CASSATGATEAFF.

The chain joins TRBV5-1 to TRBJ2-1; 10 nucleotides line up with TRBD2. CDR1 is SGHRS and CDR2 is YFSETQ in the germline V gene. The CDR3 loop spans 16 amino acids. Losses at the gene ends were 7 bases for V and 6 bases for J; bases not matched to a gene: 13. The CDR3: CASSWGSGGVFNEQFF. The DNA for the CDR3 is TGCGCCAGCTCCTGGGGGAGCGGGGGGGTGTTCAATGAGCAGTTCTTC.

This chain uses TRBV20-1 with TRBJ2-5; D may be TRBD1 (6 bases). The CDR3 has 13 residues. CDR1 is DFQATT, CDR2 SNEGSKA, per germline (reference sequence). V was shortened by 3 bases and J by 5 bases, with 13 bases between the two germline ends. CDR3 in DNA: TGCAGTGCTAGTTGGGGGCGAACTGAGACCCAGTACTTC. It codes for CSASWGRTETQYF.

This chain joins TRBV10-1 and TRBJ2-5, with 7 bases matching TRBD1. V shed 9 bases, J shed 3 bases, and the junction held 7 bases outside the gene matches. Per germline, CDR1 WNHNN and CDR2 SYGVQD (reference sequence). This CDR3 has 13 amino acids. In DNA form, the CDR3 reads TGCGCCAGTTCGAGGGGGCTTGAAGAGACCCAGTACTTC. This gives the protein CASSRGLEETQYF.

The chain uses TRBV4-1 and TRBJ2-7, with 11 bases matching TRBD2. This CDR3 region has 14 residues. The germline V gene encodes CDR1 MGHRA and CDR2 YSYEKL. J lost 3 bases, V lost 4 bases, and 2 bases had no gene match. CDR3 residues: CASSLGLAGYEQYF. The CDR3 DNA is TGCGCCAGCAGCCTTGGACTAGCGGGCTACGAGCAGTACTTC.

The chain has TRBV3-1 (or the pseudogene TRBV3-2) and TRBJ1-1, with 7 bases aligning to TRBD1. This CDR3 region has 15 residues. Trimming cost V 2 bases and J 0 bases; bases outside gene matches: 3. Germline values: CDR1 LGHDT, CDR2 YNNKEL (reference sequence). Here the CDR3 reads CASSQRGTVNTEAFF. The CDR3 DNA reads as TGTGCCAGCAGCCAACGAGGGACAGTGAACACTGAAGCTTTCTTT.